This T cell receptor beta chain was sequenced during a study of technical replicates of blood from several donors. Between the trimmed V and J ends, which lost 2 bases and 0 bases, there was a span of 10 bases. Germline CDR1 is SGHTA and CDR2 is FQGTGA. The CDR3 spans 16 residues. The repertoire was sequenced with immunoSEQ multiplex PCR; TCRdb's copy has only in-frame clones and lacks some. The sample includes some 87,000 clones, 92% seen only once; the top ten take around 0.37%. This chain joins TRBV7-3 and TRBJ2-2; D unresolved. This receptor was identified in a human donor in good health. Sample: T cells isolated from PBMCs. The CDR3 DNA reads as TGTGCCAGCAGCTTACATCCAGTCGCGAACACCGGGGAGCTGTTTTTT. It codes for CASSLHPVANTGELFF.